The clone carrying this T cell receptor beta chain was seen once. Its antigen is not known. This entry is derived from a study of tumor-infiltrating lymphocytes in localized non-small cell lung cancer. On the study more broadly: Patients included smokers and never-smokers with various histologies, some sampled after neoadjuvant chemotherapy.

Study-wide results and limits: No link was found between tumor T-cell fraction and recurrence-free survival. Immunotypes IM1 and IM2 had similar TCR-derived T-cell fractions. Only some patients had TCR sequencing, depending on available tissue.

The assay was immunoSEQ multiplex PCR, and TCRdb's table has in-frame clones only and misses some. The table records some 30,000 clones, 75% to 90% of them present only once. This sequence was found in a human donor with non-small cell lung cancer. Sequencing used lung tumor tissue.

This chain's CDR3 is CASSLAGGPFSGYGYTF. CDR3 in DNA: TGTGCCAGCAGCTTGGCCGGAGGACCCTTCTCAGGCTATGGCTACACCTTC. The rearrangement links TRBV5-4 to TRBJ1-2; D is unclear. The ends were cut back, 0 bases at V and 4 bases at J, with 19 bases in the middle. This CDR3 is 17 amino acids long. Germline CDR1 SGHNT, CDR2 YYREEE (reference sequence).